The sequence of this T cell receptor beta chain was determined in a study of cytomegalovirus exposure and HLA in healthy donors. The CDR3 runs to 15 residues. The trim removed 6 bases at V and 0 bases at J, leaving 8 bases unmatched. Germline CDR1 and CDR2: MNHNS and SASEGT. As concerns this clone: The antigen remains undetermined.

It was with 60 Vbeta and 13 Jbeta primers that the PCR ran. Sequencing was performed with immunoSEQ multiplex PCR; in TCRdb, only in-frame clones are kept and a portion is missing. The repertoire table contains under 150,000 clones. Study-wide findings and caveats: In a later analysis, TCR beta V- and J-gene trimming showed a link to a missense DCLRE1C variant.

Sequencing was done on a sample of PBMCs. The TCR was taken from a man in his forties or fifties in good health and CMV-seronegative. The J gene is TRBJ2-7, the V gene TRBV6-1, with 7 bases fitting TRBD1. CDR3 amino acids: CASRRDSSSSYEQYF. CDR3 DNA: TGTGCCAGCAGACGGGACAGTTCGAGCTCCTACGAGCAGTACTTC.